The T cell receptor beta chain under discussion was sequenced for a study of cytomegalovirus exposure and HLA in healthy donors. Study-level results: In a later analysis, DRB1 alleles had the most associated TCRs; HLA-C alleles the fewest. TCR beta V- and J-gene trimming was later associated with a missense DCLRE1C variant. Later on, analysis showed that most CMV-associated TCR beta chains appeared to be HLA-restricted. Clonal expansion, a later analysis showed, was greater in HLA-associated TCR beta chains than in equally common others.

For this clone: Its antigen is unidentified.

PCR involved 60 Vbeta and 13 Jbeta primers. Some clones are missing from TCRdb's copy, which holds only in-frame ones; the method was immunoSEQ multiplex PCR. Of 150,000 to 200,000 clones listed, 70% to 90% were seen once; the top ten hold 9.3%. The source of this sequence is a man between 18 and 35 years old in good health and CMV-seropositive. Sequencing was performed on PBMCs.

The CDR3 spells CATSRVNTEAFF. CDR3 in DNA: TGTGCCACGTCGCGGGTGAACACTGAAGCTTTCTTT. The rearrangement uses TRBV25-1 and TRBJ1-1; no clear D gene. Deletions cut 10 bases from V and 0 bases from J, with 9 bases between. CDR1 and CDR2 (germline): MGHDK, SYGVNS. The CDR3 is made up of 12 amino acids.